This TCR beta chain was profiled in a study of T cells after yellow fever vaccination. Template switching by 5'RACE produced TCR cDNA, adding a universal primer site and UMIs. TCRdb re-analysed the 5' RACE reads in MiXCR, keeping a single row per CDR3 protein. The sample lists hundreds of thousands of distinct CDR3 sequences, over 9% occurring once. Turning to this clonotype: The antigen remains unidentified.

Germline V gene data show CDR1 as WSHSY and CDR2 as SAAADI. V was trimmed by 4 bases and J by 7 bases, leaving 25 bases between them. There are 17 residues in the CDR3. The study, taken as a whole, reports: Most primary-vaccination clones reappeared after the booster (about 96% CD4, 75% to 90% CD8). The secondary T-cell response peaked on day 5, not day 15, but was weaker.

The sequencing used PBMCs, collected on the day of the yellow fever booster vaccination. The chain has TRBV10-2 and TRBJ1-2; D might be TRBD1 (6 bases). This sequence originates from a man in his thirties or forties who received the YFV17D yellow fever vaccine. The CDR3 sequence: CASSGATGPLPSSGYTF. The CDR3 DNA is TGCGCCAGCAGTGGGGCGACAGGTCCCCTTCCGTCCTCTGGCTACACCTTC.